This is a list of T cell receptor beta chains from one sample in a study of metastatic and nonmetastatic thyroid tumors. TCRdb re-analyzed the PCR reads using MiXCR. The table records almost 25,000 clones, over 10% of them present only once. Sequencing was performed on blood. The receptors shown here come from a female donor with papillary thyroid cancer or a benign thyroid nodule (not recorded which). Some clones in this sample may be carry-over from other donors' samples. Both conserved end residues are trimmed from each CDR3.

TRBJ2-7 | TRBV5-1 | ASSLVGQAYEQY
TRBJ1-2 | TRBV20-1 | SARDPGVDYGYT
TRBJ2-1 | TRBV28 | ASSLDRARLSLTNEQF
TRBJ2-2 | TRBV19 | ASSISLPETGELF
TRBJ2-7 | TRBV6-1 | ASSTLAGGPNEQY
TRBJ1-1 | TRBV27 | ASEVANTEAF
TRBJ1-1 | TRBV27 | ASSAGVGGGTEAF
TRBJ1-4 | TRBV12-3/TRBV12-4 | ASSARPDEKLF
TRBJ1-5 | TRBV24-1 | ATSDPGGRPQH
TRBJ2-7 | TRBV13 | ASSLGISYEQY
TRBJ2-1 | TRBV27 | ASSPLGGQDNNEQF
TRBJ1-5 | TRBV18 | ASSPRDITRLNQPQH
TRBJ2-4 | TRBV6-1 | ASTATLGNIQY
TRBJ1-1 | TRBV28 | ATRQGPYEAF
TRBJ2-5 | TRBV18 | ASSRAELETQY
TRBJ2-5 | TRBV7-3 | ASSLSWKGTQY
TRBJ2-7 | TRBV20-1 | SARWQGDYEQY
TRBJ2-4 | TRBV12-3/TRBV12-4 | ASSLLEGNIQY
TRBJ2-7 | TRBV6-1 | ASSEQRGDEQY
TRBJ2-4 | TRBV18 | ASSPGTQTTAKNIQY
TRBJ1-5 | TRBV12-3/TRBV12-4 | ASILGYCYSNQPQH
TRBJ1-5 | TRBV3-1 | ASSPTGARAQPQH